This TCR beta chain was found in a study of T cells in Graves' hyperthyroidism and ophthalmopathy. Notes on the study in general: The majority of expanded thyroid clonotypes above 0.001 also appeared in blood.

This CDR3 region has 18 residues. V lost 0 bases, J lost 2 bases, and 16 bases lay in between. Germline V CDR1 and CDR2: MNHEY, SVGEGT. Amplification yielded TCR beta CDR3 regions, with RNA transcripts as the source. The primer set for the first-round RT-PCR of the TCR CDR3 was HTBI. From the multiplex PCR reads, TCRdb called clonotypes with MiXCR, one entry per CDR3 protein. The table includes 600,000 or so distinct CDR3 sequences, about 17% detected once. This clonotype was detected many times. The antigen is unknown. Those patients with uncontrolled infection, other autoimmune disease, pregnancy or lactation were excluded.

The receptor's source is a woman younger than 45 with Graves' hyperthyroidism. The chain has TRBV6-2 or TRBV6-3 and TRBJ2-2; D is uncertain. The sequencing input was blood. The CDR3 DNA reads TGTGCCAGCAGTTACTCCAGTGTAGAAAGGGCTAACACCGGGGAGCTGTTTTTT. This translates into CASSYSSVERANTGELFF.